The TCR beta chain under discussion was sequenced for a study of T cell responses to AZD1222 COVID-19 vaccine. Trimming removed 1 base at V and 4 bases at J, with 11 bases between. Looked up from germline, CDR1 is SGHRS and CDR2 is YFSETQ. The CDR3 consists of 14 residues. Study results and caveats: Among those given AZD1222, only five or six were seropositive at baseline. Females outnumbered males among donors, who were mostly white British; clonal diversity was possibly underestimated. Spike-specific TCRs gained breadth and depth after people received two AZD1222 doses.

Produced via immunoSEQ multiplex PCR; TCRdb's table is partial and in-frame only. The profile shows 130,000 or so clones, about nine tenths of them singletons. On this clone: Its specificity is not known.

This TCR came from an adult who received the AZD1222 COVID-19 vaccine. Specimen: peripheral blood, collected 28 days after the second AZD1222 dose. This chain uses TRBV5-1 with TRBJ1-1; TRBD1 is a possible D gene (6 bases). The CDR3 nucleotides read TGCGCCAGCAGCTTGTCCCAGGGGCGCACTGAAGCTTTCTTT. Translation: CASSLSQGRTEAFF.